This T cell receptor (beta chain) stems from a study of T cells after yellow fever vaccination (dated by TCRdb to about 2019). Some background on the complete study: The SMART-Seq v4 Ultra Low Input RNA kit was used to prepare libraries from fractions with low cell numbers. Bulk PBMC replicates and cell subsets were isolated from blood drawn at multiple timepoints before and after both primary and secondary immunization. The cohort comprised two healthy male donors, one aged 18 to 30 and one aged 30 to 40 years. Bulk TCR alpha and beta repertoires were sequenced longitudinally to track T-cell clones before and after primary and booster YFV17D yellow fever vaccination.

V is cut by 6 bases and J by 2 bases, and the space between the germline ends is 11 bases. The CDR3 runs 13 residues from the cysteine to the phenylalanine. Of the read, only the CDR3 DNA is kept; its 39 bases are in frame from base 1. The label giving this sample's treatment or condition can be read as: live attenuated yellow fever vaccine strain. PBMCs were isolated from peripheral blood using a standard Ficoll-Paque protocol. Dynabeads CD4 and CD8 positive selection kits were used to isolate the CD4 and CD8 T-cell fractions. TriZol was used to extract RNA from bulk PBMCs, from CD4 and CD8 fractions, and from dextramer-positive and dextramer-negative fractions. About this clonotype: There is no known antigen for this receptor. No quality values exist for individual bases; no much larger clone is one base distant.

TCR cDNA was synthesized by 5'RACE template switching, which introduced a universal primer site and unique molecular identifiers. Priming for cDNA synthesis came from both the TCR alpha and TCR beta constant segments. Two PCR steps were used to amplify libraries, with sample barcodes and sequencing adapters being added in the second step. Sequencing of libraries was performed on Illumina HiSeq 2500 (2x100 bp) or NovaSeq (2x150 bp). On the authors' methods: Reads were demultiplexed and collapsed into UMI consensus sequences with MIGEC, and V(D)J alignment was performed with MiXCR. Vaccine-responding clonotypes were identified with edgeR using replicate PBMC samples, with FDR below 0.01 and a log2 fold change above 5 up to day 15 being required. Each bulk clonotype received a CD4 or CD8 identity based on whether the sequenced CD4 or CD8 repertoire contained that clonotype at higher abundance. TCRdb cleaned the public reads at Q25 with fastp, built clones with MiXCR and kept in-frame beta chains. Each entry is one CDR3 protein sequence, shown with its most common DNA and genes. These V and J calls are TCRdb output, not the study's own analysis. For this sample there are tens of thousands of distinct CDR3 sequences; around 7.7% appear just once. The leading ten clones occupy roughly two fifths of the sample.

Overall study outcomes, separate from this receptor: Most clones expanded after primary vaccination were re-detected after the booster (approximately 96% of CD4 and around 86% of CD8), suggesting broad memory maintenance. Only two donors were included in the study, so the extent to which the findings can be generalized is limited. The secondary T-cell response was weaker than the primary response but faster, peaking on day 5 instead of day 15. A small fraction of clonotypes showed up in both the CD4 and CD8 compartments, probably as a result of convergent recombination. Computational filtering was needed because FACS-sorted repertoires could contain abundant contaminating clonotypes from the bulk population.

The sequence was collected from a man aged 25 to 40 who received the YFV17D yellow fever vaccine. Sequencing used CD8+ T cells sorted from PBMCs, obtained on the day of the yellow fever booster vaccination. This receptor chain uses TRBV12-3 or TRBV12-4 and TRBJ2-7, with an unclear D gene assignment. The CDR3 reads CASSPSYPYEQYF. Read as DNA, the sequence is TGTGCCAGCAGCCCCTCCTACCCCTACGAGCAGTACTTC.